This T cell receptor (beta chain) was retrieved from a study of tumor-infiltrating lymphocytes in primary liver carcinoma. Study results and caveats: Tumors carried a top-250-clone fraction significantly exceeding that of blood (p = 0.039). Just around 8-24% of top clones spanned all five tumor regions.

Trimming took 4 bases from V and 6 from J; bases not matched to a gene: 1. The CDR3 is made up of 14 amino acids. CDR1 MNHNY and CDR2 SVGAGI come from the germline V gene (reference sequence). Between about 18 and 33 mg of unsorted bulk tissue served as the source from which RNA and DNA were co-extracted. Patients underwent resection of primary liver carcinoma. This clonotype was observed many times. Antigen specificity is unknown. The investigators made TCR beta cDNA from about 0.45 ug total RNA, using a constant-region primer. Three rounds of nested multiplex PCR with slightly modified ARM-PCR produced TCR beta libraries. TRBV1-TRBV30 forward primers and a C-beta reverse primer were used in the first two PCR rounds, which each ran for ten to eleven cycles. One entry per CDR3 protein results from TCRdb running MiXCR on the multiplex PCR reads. This table has roughly 100,000 distinct CDR3 sequences, about 63% appearing once.

This rearrangement joins TRBV6-6 to TRBJ2-1; 12 positions match TRBD2. Sequences were obtained from liver tumor tissue from sampling region 2. Subset of the sample: tumor region T2, inferior pole. The origin of this receptor is a woman aged 55-75 years with primary liver carcinoma and hepatitis B virus infection. The CDR3 coding sequence is TGTGCCAGCAGTTCACTAGCGGGAGGCAATGAGCAGTTCTTC. The encoded protein is CASSSLAGGNEQFF.